These T cell receptor beta chains were read from a single sample in a study of cytomegalovirus exposure and HLA in healthy donors. Repertoires were generated with immunoSEQ multiplex PCR, while TCRdb's copy carries only in-frame clones and drops some. The table lists about 160,000 clones, roughly 87% of them singletons. The sequencing sample was made of PBMCs. These TCRs come from a girl aged 5-17 years in good health and CMV-seropositive. Both conserved end residues are part of each CDR3. D genes are given only for firm matches. Where a row states a size, it is once, few, many or the class of an expanded clone; other rows omit it.

cdr3_nt cdr3_aa d_call v_call clone_size cdr3_length j_call
TGTGCCTGGAGTTCTCCTAGGAGCAGTGAGACCCAGTACTTC CAWSSPRSSETQYF NA TRBV30 few 14 TRBJ2-5
TGTGCCAGCAGTTACAGGGTGGGGGATCAGCCCCAGCATTTT CASSYRVGDQPQHF NA TRBV28 NA 14 TRBJ1-5
TGTGCCAGAAGCCAGACTGGGGAGCCCCACTACGAGCAGTACTTC CARSQTGEPHYEQYF NA TRBV5-3 NA 15 TRBJ2-7
TGTGCCAGCAGCGCGACAGCCTCTAGGTATGGCTACACCTTC CASSATASRYGYTF NA TRBV9 NA 14 TRBJ1-2
TGTGCCATCAGAACGACTAGCGGGAGCTCCTACAATGAGCAGTTCTTC CAIRTTSGSSYNEQFF TRBD2 TRBV10-3 NA 16 TRBJ2-1
TGTGCCAGCAGATTAGCTTCGGGAAACTATGGCTACACCTTC CASRLASGNYGYTF NA TRBV27 NA 14 TRBJ1-2
TGTGCCAGCAGTCGGGCCGGGGACTCCTACGAGCAGTACTTC CASSRAGDSYEQYF NA TRBV5-4 NA 14 TRBJ2-7
TGTGCCAGCAGTGGGGGGAGGGCCTTTGGTGAGCAGTTCTTC CASSGGRAFGEQFF TRBD2 TRBV6-6 NA 14 TRBJ2-1
TGTGCCAGTATGGGGACTAGCGGGAGGAATGGCACCGGGGAGCTGTTTTTT CASMGTSGRNGTGELFF TRBD2 TRBV19 NA 17 TRBJ2-2
TGTGCCAGCAGCTCCCCGACTAGCGGGGCACCCGGGGAGCTGTTTTTT CASSSPTSGAPGELFF TRBD2 TRBV7-6 NA 16 TRBJ2-2
TGTGCCAGCAGCCCACACGGACTAGCGGGAGAACCGAACACCGGGGAGCTGTTTTTT CASSPHGLAGEPNTGELFF TRBD2 TRBV14 NA 19 TRBJ2-2
TGTGCCAGTAGTATTGTTTTCGGGTCTCTGGATGGCTACACCTTC CASSIVFGSLDGYTF NA TRBV19 few 15 TRBJ1-2
TGCGCCAGCAGTGACCCCGGCGGGCTCTCCTACGAGCAGTACTTC CASSDPGGLSYEQYF NA TRBV10-2 NA 15 TRBJ2-7
TGTGCCAGCAGCGCTCGGGATTCGAACACCGGGGAGCTGTTTTTT CASSARDSNTGELFF NA TRBV13 NA 15 TRBJ2-2
TGCAGTGCTAGTTTTGCGGATACGCAGTATTTT CSASFADTQYF NA TRBV20-1 NA 11 TRBJ2-3
TGTGCCAGCAGCTTGGGACAGGGAGGAAACACCATATATTTT CASSLGQGGNTIYF TRBD1 TRBV5-4 few 14 TRBJ1-3
TGTGCCAGTACCCCCAATACAGCCTTGGGAGCCTACGAGCAGTACTTC CASTPNTALGAYEQYF NA TRBV19 NA 16 TRBJ2-7
TGTGCCTGGGGGCGGGGACTAGCGGGATCCTACGAGCAGTACTTC CAWGRGLAGSYEQYF TRBD2 TRBV30 NA 15 TRBJ2-7
TGTGCCAGCAGTGAACGAGGACTAGCTCATACCACAGATACGCAGTATTTT CASSERGLAHTTDTQYF TRBD2 TRBV6-1 few 17 TRBJ2-3
TGTGCCAGCAGCCCCGACGGGTACAATGAGCAGTTCTTC CASSPDGYNEQFF NA TRBV5-6 NA 13 TRBJ2-1